Sequencing of this T cell receptor (beta chain) was carried out in a study of blood T cell repertoires in COVID-19. Study in general: Acute-phase and convalescent COVID-19 samples originated in the United States, Italy and Spain.

Trimming removed 6 bases at V and 3 bases at J, with 14 bases between. There are 14 residues in the CDR3. Per germline, CDR1 MNHEY and CDR2 SVGAGI. Source study methods: It was from reference gene primer amplification that nucleated cell counts were estimated. Measured with immunoSEQ multiplex PCR; TCRdb has only the in-frame clones, and not every one. From that table come the V and J calls and clone size; the DNA was used to work out D and trimming. Here the sample spans some 700,000 clones, 75% to 90% being singletons. The count of this clone is one. Material: peripheral blood. The V and J genes are TRBV6-5 and TRBJ1-1; D is ambiguous. The sequence derives from a woman in her late teens or twenties with acute or convalescent COVID-19. The CDR3 sequence is CASSLDPADTEAFF. CDR3 DNA sequence: TGTGCCAGCAGCCTTGACCCGGCGGACACTGAAGCTTTCTTT.